This TCR beta chain appears in the sequencing data of a study of Ad26.COV2.S vaccination and SARS-CoV-2 variants (dated by TCRdb to about 2021). As for the study more broadly: Vaccine-arm donors were drawn from COV1001, a multicentre, randomized, double-blind, placebo-controlled phase I-IIa trial of Ad26.COV2.S in healthy adults. The TCR-sequenced set comprised around 30 samples: about 19 Ad26.COV2.S vaccine recipients, 5 placebo recipients and 8 SARS-CoV-2 convalescent individuals. Ad26.COV2.S was given intramuscularly at 5x10^10 or 1x10^11 viral particles, as a single shot or as two shots 56 days apart. Trial participants were randomized into five groups of five: low-dose or high-dose Ad26.COV2.S given once or twice, or placebo on both occasions. Sequencing of the TCRbeta repertoire served to evaluate the specificity and breadth of SARS-CoV-2-reactive T cell receptors following Ad26.COV2.S vaccination. Blinding of investigators to trial group allocation was maintained during experiments and outcome assessment. The investigation overall reported the following: Comparable non-spike TCR breadth was observed between vaccine and placebo recipients, consistent with only spike being contained in the vaccine. The authors noted that total T cell responses may have been underestimated by the TCR breadth and depth analyses. After vaccination, substantial breadth of spike-specific CD8+ and CD4+ T cell responses was reported. Higher spike-specific TCR breadth was observed in Ad26.COV2.S recipients than in placebo recipients (P = 0.0014). The study was not powered for comparison of responses between vaccine doses or regimens.

With respect to this clone: The antigen this receptor binds is unknown. Per-base quality was not reported, and no clone a single base away is much larger than it.

TCRbeta CDR3 regions were sequenced with the immunoSEQ Assay. After extraction, genomic DNA underwent amplification by bias-controlled multiplex PCR, followed by high-throughput sequencing. The original pipeline was this. To quantify the absolute abundance of every unique TCRbeta CDR3 region, sequences were collapsed and filtered. T cell fraction was estimated by normalizing TCRbeta template counts to usable DNA, with usable DNA measured through amplification of reference genes found in all nucleated cells. Repertoire TCRs were annotated as SARS-CoV-2-specific when V gene, CDR3 amino acid sequence and J gene were exactly matched to a known reactive TCR set. MIRA supplied the reference SARS-CoV-2 TCR set, which was filtered for enrichment in COVID-19-positive ImmuneCODE repertoires so that public or cross-reactive TCRs were removed. Based on the MIRA antigens, annotated TCRs were further analysed at the level of specific ORF or position within ORF. Breadth was defined as the number of annotated unique rearrangements divided by the total number of unique productive rearrangements, and depth was defined as the summed frequency of the annotated unique rearrangements. Two-sided Wilcoxon rank-sum tests were used to compare TCR breadth between groups. The table was pulled from immuneACCESS by TCRdb, which kept in-frame rearrangements only. Such tables lose some clones; where checked, under half of the loss comes from unresolved V genes, and the rest has no known cause. Clone size and the V and J calls come from that table; the DNA yielded D and trimming. The sample table records around 300,000 clones; 90% of these occur just once. Around 5% of the sample goes to the ten largest clones.

The junction shows trimming of 0 bases on V and 9 bases on J, plus 8 bases between the germline ends. Inclusive of the bounding cysteine and phenylalanine, the CDR3 is 12 residues long. The sequence is cut down to CDR3 DNA, 36 bases in frame from base 1. Sequences MNHEY (CDR1) and SVGEGT (CDR2) are obtained from the germline V gene. Per the publication, the treatment or condition label means: about 20 received Ad26.COV2.S at low or high dose, single or two shots; several received placebo; per-sample allocation not given. For vaccine and placebo recipients, repertoires were sequenced using samples collected on day 63 after the first injection. In Cohort 1b, about two dozen adults aged 18-55 years were enrolled at a single site in Boston, USA, between 29 July and 7 August 2020. Ad26.COV2.S was a replication-incompetent adenovirus type 26 vector expressing a prefusion-stabilized SARS-CoV-2 spike protein from the original Wuhan strain.

The sample here was peripheral blood, taken in a trial of Ad26.COV2.S vaccine versus placebo. Recombination linked TRBV6-2 or TRBV6-3 to TRBJ2-5, with no confidently assigned D gene. The sequence was obtained from a person aged 18 to 59 who received the Ad26.COV2.S COVID-19 vaccine or a placebo. CDR3 region: CASSYSKVAQYF. In nucleotides, the sequence is TGTGCCAGCAGTTACTCGAAGGTGGCCCAGTACTTC.